This T cell receptor beta chain was sequenced during a study of T-cell reconstitution after alpha-beta-depleted transplantation in children. Preparation of the TCRbeta library used unique molecular identifiers. TCRdb fed the PCR reads into MiXCR, producing one record per CDR3 protein. Of about 130,000 distinct CDR3 sequences in the sample, about 9.9% are singletons; the top ten hold nearly 25%. In regard to this clonotype: Its target is not known.

Findings and caveats of the study: Reportedly, only several hundred clones from non-depleted graft cells drove alpha-beta T-cell counts at about two months. A year had passed since transplant, and T-cell counts and diversity by then came mostly from newly produced T cells. Elevated TCRbeta diversity at day 60 was traced, in some patients, to surviving recipient T cells and thymic progenitors.

Germline loops: CDR1 SNHLY, CDR2 FYNNEI. The CDR3 is 15 amino acids. V lost 10 bases, J lost 5 bases, and 14 bases stayed unmatched. The chain uses TRBV2 and TRBJ2-5; 9 nucleotides match TRBD2. The input for sequencing was PBMCs, mostly from graft donor cells, taken 180 days after TCRalphabeta/CD19-depleted stem cell transplant. The clonotype comes from a girl under three years old who had a stem cell transplant for combined immunodeficiency, so the T cells may come from the graft donor. CDR3 in DNA: TGTGCCACCGTGGAAGGCGGGGGGGCATGGGAGACCCAGTACTTC. This gives the protein CATVEGGGAWETQYF.